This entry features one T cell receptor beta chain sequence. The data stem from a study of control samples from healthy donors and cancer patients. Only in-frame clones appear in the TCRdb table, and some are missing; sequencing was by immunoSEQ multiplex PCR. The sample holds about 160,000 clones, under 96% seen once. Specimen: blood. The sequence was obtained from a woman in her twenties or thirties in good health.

Here the CDR3 DNA reads TGTGCCAGCAGCGAGGGGCCTTACAATGAGCAGTTCTTC. This sequence encodes CASSEGPYNEQFF. The V call is TRBV5-4, the J call TRBJ2-1; D possibly matches TRBD1 or TRBD2 (5 bases each). Trimming shortened V by 4 bases and J by 4 bases, and 9 bases separated the two germline ends. The CDR3 covers 13 residues. Germline CDR1 is SGHNT and CDR2 is YYREEE (reference sequence).